This TCR beta chain was sequenced in a study of CD8 T cells in Susac syndrome. This CDR3 is 15 amino acids long. From germline, CDR1 is LGHDT and CDR2 YNNKEL (reference sequence). The ends lost 3 bases at V and 1 base at J; junction bases unmatched: 4. As concerns this clonotype: This CDR3 fails to terminate in the conserved phenylalanine or tryptophan, so it likely reflects a read error.

With random hexamers, reverse transcription was performed on about 0.5 to 1 ug of RNA. TCRdb independently ran MiXCR on the immunoSEQ multiplex PCR reads; one entry per CDR3 protein. This sample has 95,000 to 150,000 distinct CDR3 sequences, with 90% to 95% found just once. This TCR came from a human donor in good health. The material sequenced was CD4+ T cells from PBMCs. V gene TRBV3-1 combines with J gene TRBJ1-1, with 8 bases fitting TRBD1. The CDR3, as DNA: TGTGCCAGCAGCCATAGACAGGGGTCGAACACTGAAGCTTTCCTT. It specifies CASSHRQGSNTEAFL.